This T cell receptor beta chain comes out of a study of T cell repertoires in cytomegalovirus infection. Study overall: Public TCR beta signatures marked donors with CMV infection and the matching HLA. Overall study findings and caveats: The ex vivo response was dominated by HLA-C-restricted CMV-specific TCR beta clonotypes. Carriers of CMV plus the relevant HLA were identified by cumulative public TCR beta family frequency.

CDR3 length: 15 residues. CDR1 and CDR2 from the germline V gene are SGHVS and FQNEAQ. The V end lost 1 base, the J end lost 6 bases, and 14 bases lay between the germline ends. TCRdb reprocessed the reads with MiXCR, giving one entry per CDR3 protein. The sample holds around 170,000 distinct CDR3 sequences, roughly 14% seen once. This clonotype was counted at least ten times. What it recognizes is unknown. The origin of this receptor is a human donor in good health (CMV status not recorded). Some clones in this sample may be carry-over from other donors' samples. The rearrangement uses TRBV7-8 and TRBJ2-3; possibly TRBD1 or TRBD2 for D (6 bases each). What was sequenced was PBMCs. CDR3 residues: CASSLGRGAQDTQYF. In nucleotides, the CDR3 is TGTGCCAGCAGCTTAGGGAGGGGGGCGCAGGATACGCAGTATTTT.